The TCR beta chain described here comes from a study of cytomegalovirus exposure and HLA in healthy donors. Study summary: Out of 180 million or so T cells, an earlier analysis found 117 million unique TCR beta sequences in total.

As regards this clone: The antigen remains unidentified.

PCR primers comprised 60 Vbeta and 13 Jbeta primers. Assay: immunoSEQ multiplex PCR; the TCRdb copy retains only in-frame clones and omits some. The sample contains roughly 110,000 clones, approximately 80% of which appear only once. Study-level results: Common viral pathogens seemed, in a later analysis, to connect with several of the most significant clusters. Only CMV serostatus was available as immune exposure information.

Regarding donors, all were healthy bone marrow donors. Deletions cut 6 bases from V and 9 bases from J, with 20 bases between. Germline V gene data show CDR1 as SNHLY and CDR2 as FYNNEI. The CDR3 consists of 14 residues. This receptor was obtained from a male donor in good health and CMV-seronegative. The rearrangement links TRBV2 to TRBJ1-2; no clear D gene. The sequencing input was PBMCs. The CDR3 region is CASRPDTELLSYTF. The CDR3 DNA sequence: TGTGCCAGCAGACCCGACACGGAACTCTTGAGCTACACCTTC.